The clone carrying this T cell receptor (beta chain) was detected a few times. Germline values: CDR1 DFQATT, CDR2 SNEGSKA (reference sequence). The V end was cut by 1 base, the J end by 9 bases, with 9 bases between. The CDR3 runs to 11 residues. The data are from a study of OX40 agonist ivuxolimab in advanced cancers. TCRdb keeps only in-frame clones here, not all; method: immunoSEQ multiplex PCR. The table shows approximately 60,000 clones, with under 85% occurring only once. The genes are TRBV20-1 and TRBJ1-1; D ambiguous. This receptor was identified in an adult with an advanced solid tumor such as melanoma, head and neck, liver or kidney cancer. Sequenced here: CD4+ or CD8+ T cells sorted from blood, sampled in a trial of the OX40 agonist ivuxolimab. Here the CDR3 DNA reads TGCAGTGCTAGAGTTCTGAGTCAAGCTTTCTTT. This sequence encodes CSARVLSQAFF.